Presented here are 19 T cell receptor beta chains from one specimen sequenced in a study of T cell responses to AZD1222 COVID-19 vaccine. Sequenced by immunoSEQ multiplex PCR; TCRdb stores in-frame clones only, minus some. The sample carries over 85,000 clones, less than 95% recorded once. Sequences were derived from peripheral blood, sampled on day 0 of AZD1222 vaccination. The receptor source for this set is an adult in good health.

The rearrangement joins TRBV27 to TRBJ1-5, with D possibly being TRBD1 (6 bases). Germline CDR1 and CDR2: MNHEY and SMNVEV (reference sequence). This CDR3 comprises 16 residues. Trimming stripped 5 bases from V and 2 bases from J, with 16 bases between. As DNA, the CDR3 is TGTGCCAGCAGTCTAGGACAGTCTAGTGGCAATCAGCCCCAGCATTTT. Its protein product is CASSLGQSSGNQPQHF.

The rearrangement uses TRBV19 and TRBJ2-6, with unresolved D. Trimming left V 6 bases short and J 0 bases short, with 9 bases between. The CDR3 is 15 residues long. CDR1 LNHDA and CDR2 SQIVND come from the germline V gene (reference sequence). This CDR3 reads CASSEAISGANVLTF. CDR3 DNA sequence: TGTGCCAGTAGCGAAGCCATCTCTGGGGCCAACGTCCTGACTTTC.

The chain has TRBV2 and TRBJ2-6, with D possibly TRBD1 on 5 matching bases. Looked up from germline, CDR1 is SNHLY and CDR2 is FYNNEI. The CDR3 has 16 amino acids. V was pared by 7 bases and J by 1 base, with 14 bases between. The CDR3 protein is CASKYIGDSGANVLTF. In nucleotides, the CDR3 is TGTGCCAGCAAATATATAGGGGATTCTGGGGCCAACGTCCTGACTTTC.

This clone was seen a handful of times. The chain couples TRBV5-1 to TRBJ1-2; possible D gene TRBD1, 5 bases. CDR3 size: 14 residues. Germline assignment: CDR1 SGHRS and CDR2 YFSETQ. Trimming removed 0 bases at V and 6 bases at J, with 12 bases between. For the CDR3, the DNA is TGCGCCAGCAGCTTGGGGGCCGGGGGAGATGGCTACACCTTC. Protein product: CASSLGAGGDGYTF.

The J gene is TRBJ2-7, the V gene TRBV7-8, with D tentatively TRBD2 (5 bases). V lost 0 bases, J lost 0 bases, and 6 bases lay in between. The CDR3 runs 14 residues. Looked up from germline, CDR1 is SGHVS and CDR2 is FQNEAQ. The CDR3 DNA follows: TGTGCCAGCAGCTTAGCAGGGAGCTCCTACGAGCAGTACTTC. Encoded protein: CASSLAGSSYEQYF.

This clone was observed a single time. J is TRBJ1-5 and V is TRBV10-2; D gene unclear. With 0 bases removed from V and 3 bases from J, the gap between germline ends came to 9 bases. The germline V gene encodes CDR1 WSHSY and CDR2 SAAADI. The CDR3 contains 15 residues. This CDR3 reads CASSESETFNQPQHF. The CDR3 DNA is TGCGCCAGCAGTGAGTCGGAGACATTCAATCAGCCCCAGCATTTT.

The chain couples TRBV3-1 (or the pseudogene TRBV3-2) to TRBJ1-1; the match to TRBD1 covers 9 bases. The length of the CDR3 is 17 residues. The germline V gene encodes CDR1 LGHDT and CDR2 YNNKEL (reference sequence). The V segment lost 4 bases and the J segment 0 bases; nucleotides outside the gene matches: 9. The CDR3: CASSLDRGRIMNTEAFF. In nucleotides, the CDR3 is TGTGCCAGCAGCCTTGACAGGGGGAGGATAATGAACACTGAAGCTTTCTTT.

The chain is built from TRBV7-9 and TRBJ1-1, with D unclear. The V gene's germline CDR1 is SEHNR and CDR2 FQNEAQ (reference sequence). With 5 bases removed from V and 0 bases from J, the gap between germline ends came to 7 bases. The CDR3 totals 13 residues. CDR3: CASSRVVNTEAFF. In nucleotides, the CDR3 is TGTGCCAGCAGCAGGGTAGTGAACACTGAAGCTTTCTTT.

The chain links TRBV18 to TRBJ2-6; D uncertain. Germline V gene data show CDR1 as KGHSH and CDR2 as LQKENI. With 4 bases removed from V and 0 bases from J, the gap between germline ends came to 16 bases. There are 18 residues in the CDR3. The CDR3 protein is CASSQFRQDTSGANVLTF. The CDR3 DNA is TGTGCCAGCTCACAATTTAGGCAGGATACCTCTGGGGCCAACGTCCTGACTTTC.

The chain links TRBV12-3 or TRBV12-4 to TRBJ1-1; unclear D gene. The CDR3 consists of 13 residues. Trimming took 1 base from V and 2 from J, leaving 5 bases between them. The CDR3 DNA reads TGTGCCAGCAGTTTAGGTCTCAACACTGAAGCTTTCTTT. Amino acids: CASSLGLNTEAFF.

There are a few counts of this clone. V usage is TRBV13 and J usage is TRBJ1-2; 9 positions agree with TRBD1. J gave up 12 bases and V 0 bases, and 5 bases lay outside the gene matches. The CDR3 contains 13 residues. Germline lookup yields CDR1 PRHDT and CDR2 FYEKMQ (reference sequence). The CDR3 loop is CASSLGRGQGDTF. CDR3 bases: TGTGCCAGCAGCTTAGGCCGGGGACAGGGTGACACCTTC.

The chain is built from TRBV9 and TRBJ1-5; TRBD1 is a possible D gene (5 bases). V dropped 2 bases and J dropped 5 bases, with 11 bases sitting between them. Germline V gives CDR1 SGDLS, CDR2 YYNGEE. This CDR3 spans 14 amino acids. CDR3 region: CASSVGWGDQPQHF. CDR3 nucleotide sequence: TGTGCCAGCAGCGTTGGTTGGGGCGATCAGCCCCAGCATTTT.

The chain links TRBV19 to TRBJ1-2; no definite D call. Germline V gene lookup returns CDR1 LNHDA and CDR2 SQIVND (reference sequence). The V gene lost 3 bases and the J gene lost 1 base, with 3 bases spanning the gap. This CDR3 spans 12 amino acids. The CDR3 DNA is TGTGCCAGTAGTATTAGTAACTATGGCTACACCTTC. Its translation: CASSISNYGYTF.

J is TRBJ2-7 and V is TRBV9; D gene unclear. Germline CDR1 is SGDLS and CDR2 is YYNGEE. The CDR3 sequence is 12 residues long. V lost 4 bases to trimming and J lost 7 bases, with 12 bases between them. The CDR3 region has the DNA TGTGCCAGCAGCAACATGGCGCGGGAGCAGTACTTC. This gives the protein CASSNMAREQYF.

The V gene is TRBV19, the J gene TRBJ2-7; 7 nucleotides match TRBD2. This CDR3 has 13 amino acids. The V and J ends lost 11 bases and 1 base, in that order; junction bases with no gene match: 8. CDR1 LNHDA and CDR2 SQIVND come from the germline V gene (reference sequence). CDR3: CAVRDYNSYEQYF. The CDR3 region has the DNA TGTGCCGTACGGGACTACAATTCCTACGAGCAGTACTTC.

This chain joins TRBV5-6 and TRBJ1-6; D gene unclear. The V end was cut by 2 bases, the J end by 7 bases, with 4 bases between. This CDR3 region has 12 residues. CDR1 is SGHDT and CDR2 is YYEEEE in the germline V gene. The CDR3 here is CASSFGNSPLHF. DNA for the CDR3: TGTGCCAGCAGCTTCGGGAATTCACCCCTCCACTTT.

The chain combines TRBV7-8 with TRBJ2-7, with 8 positions matching TRBD1. There are 16 residues in the CDR3. V shed 2 bases, J shed 5 bases, and the junction held 11 bases outside the gene matches. Germline values: CDR1 SGHVS, CDR2 FQNEAQ. CDR3 sequence (DNA): TGTGCCAGCAGCTTACCCCGGACAGGGTATAATGACGAGCAGTACTTC. Protein sequence: CASSLPRTGYNDEQYF.

The rearrangement joins TRBV2 to TRBJ1-1, with 7 bases that match TRBD1. The trim removed 0 bases at V and 6 bases at J, leaving 7 bases unmatched. The CDR3 spans 15 residues. Germline loops: CDR1 SNHLY, CDR2 FYNNEI. The CDR3 region has the DNA TGTGCCAGCAGTGAAGCGACAGGGCGCGTCGCTGAAGCTTTCTTT. Translating it yields CASSEATGRVAEAFF.

V and J are TRBV4-2 and TRBJ1-2; TRBD1 matches at 8 bases. Germline lookup yields CDR1 LGHNA and CDR2 YNFKEQ. V shed 0 bases, J shed 6 bases, and the junction held 3 bases outside the gene matches. The CDR3 has 14 residues. In DNA form, the CDR3 reads TGTGCCAGCAGCCAAGAGGACAGGGTCCATGGCTACACCTTC. It is translated as CASSQEDRVHGYTF.